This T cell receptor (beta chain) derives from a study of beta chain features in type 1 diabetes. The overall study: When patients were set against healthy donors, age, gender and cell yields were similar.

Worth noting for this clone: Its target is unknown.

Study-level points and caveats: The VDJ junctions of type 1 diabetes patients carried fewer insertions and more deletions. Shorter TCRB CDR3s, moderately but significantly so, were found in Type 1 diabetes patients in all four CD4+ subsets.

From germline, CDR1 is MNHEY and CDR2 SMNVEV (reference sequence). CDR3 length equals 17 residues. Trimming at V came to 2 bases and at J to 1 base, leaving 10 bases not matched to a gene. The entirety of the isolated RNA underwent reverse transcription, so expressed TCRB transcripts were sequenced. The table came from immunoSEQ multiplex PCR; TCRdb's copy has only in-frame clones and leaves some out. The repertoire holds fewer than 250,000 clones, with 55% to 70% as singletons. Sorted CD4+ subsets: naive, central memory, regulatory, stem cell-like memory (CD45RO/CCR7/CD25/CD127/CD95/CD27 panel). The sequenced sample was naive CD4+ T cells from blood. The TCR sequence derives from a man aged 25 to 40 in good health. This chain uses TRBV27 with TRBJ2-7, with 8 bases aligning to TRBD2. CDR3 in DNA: TGTGCCAGCAGTTTAAGGAGCGGGAGCTTCGCGTCCTACGAGCAGTACTTC. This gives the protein CASSLRSGSFASYEQYF.